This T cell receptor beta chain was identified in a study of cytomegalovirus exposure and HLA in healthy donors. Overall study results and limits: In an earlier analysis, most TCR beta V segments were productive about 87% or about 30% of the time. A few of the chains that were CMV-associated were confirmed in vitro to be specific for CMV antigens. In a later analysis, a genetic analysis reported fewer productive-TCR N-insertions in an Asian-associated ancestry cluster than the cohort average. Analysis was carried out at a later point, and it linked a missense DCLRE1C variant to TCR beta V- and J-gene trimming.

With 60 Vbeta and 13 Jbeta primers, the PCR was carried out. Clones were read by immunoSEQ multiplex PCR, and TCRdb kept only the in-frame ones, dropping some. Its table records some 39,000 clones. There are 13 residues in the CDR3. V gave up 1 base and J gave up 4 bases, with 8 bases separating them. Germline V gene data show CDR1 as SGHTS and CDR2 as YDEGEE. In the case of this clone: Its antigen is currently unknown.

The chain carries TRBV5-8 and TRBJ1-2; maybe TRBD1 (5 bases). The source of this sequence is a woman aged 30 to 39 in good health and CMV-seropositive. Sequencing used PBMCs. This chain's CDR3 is CASSLTGLYGYTF. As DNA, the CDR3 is TGTGCCAGCAGCTTGACAGGTCTCTATGGCTACACCTTC.